Each of the 17 T cell receptor beta chains below was sequenced from the same sample in a study of regulatory T cells in long-lasting Graves disease. Time point described: persistent/refractory GD, antithyroid drugs over 5 years with positive TRAb. From PBMCs, RNA was extracted and then used to make the TCR library. Libraries of TCR beta came from iRepertoire HTBI primers plus Arm-PCR of CDR3 regions. TCRdb processed the multiplex PCR reads anew with MiXCR; each CDR3 protein has one entry. The data show about 340,000 distinct CDR3 sequences, about 19% seen once. The sample was peripheral blood mononuclear cells (PBMCs), taken when the disease was refractory, from a patient treated with antithyroid drugs. These receptors were obtained from a female donor with Graves disease.

This clonotype was detected only a few times. V and J are TRBV30 and TRBJ2-6, with D possibly being TRBD1 (6 bases). The CDR3 is 11 residues long. Germline CDR1 is GTSNPN and CDR2 is SVGIG (reference sequence). Deletions cut 5 bases from V and 12 bases from J, with 11 bases between. CDR3 residues: CAWRQVSVLTF. CDR3 DNA: TGTGCCTGGCGACAGGTCAGCGTCCTGACTTTC.

This clonotype showed up many times. The chain couples TRBV2 to TRBJ2-6, with 7 bases aligning to TRBD2. V shed 8 bases, J shed 4 bases, and the junction held 11 bases outside the gene matches. Germline CDR1 is SNHLY and CDR2 is FYNNEI. The CDR3 runs 16 residues. CDR3 in DNA: TGTGCCAGCCTAAGGGAGGGGATGTTAGGGGCCAACGTCCTGACTTTC. This encodes CASLREGMLGANVLTF.

This clonotype was found many times. Here the CDR3 DNA reads TGTGCCAGCAGTGCGACAGGGACTTACGAGCAGTACTTC. Amino acid sequence: CASSATGTYEQYF. The chain combines TRBV6-1 with TRBJ2-7; D may be TRBD1 (7 bases). This CDR3 region has 13 residues. Germline lookup yields CDR1 MNHNS and CDR2 SASEGT. V was clipped by 4 bases and J by 4 bases, with 11 bases between them.

This chain uses TRBV7-9 with TRBJ2-7; D is unresolved. CDR1 is SEHNR and CDR2 is FQNEAQ in the germline V gene (reference sequence). This CDR3 has 13 residues. V lost 2 bases and J lost 5, with 10 bases in between. CDR3 sequence (DNA): TGTGCCAGCAGCTTAAATCCCCTTGACGAGCAGTACTTC. It is translated as CASSLNPLDEQYF.

In the case of this clonotype: It may be a read error: a sequence one base away is much more abundant. The V and J genes are TRBV6-4 and TRBJ2-5, with 8 nucleotides matching TRBD2. There are 15 residues in the CDR3. Per germline, CDR1 MRHNA and CDR2 SNTAGT. In nucleotides, the CDR3 is TGTGCCAGCAGCTTCGGTAGCGGGGTTCGGGAGACCCAGCACTTC. It is translated as CASSFGSGVRETQHF.

The chain uses TRBV20-1 and TRBJ1-4; 11 bases fit TRBD1. This CDR3 region has 16 residues. J lost 4 bases, V lost 1 base, and 5 bases had no gene match. Germline-derived CDR1 and CDR2 are DFQATT and SNEGSKA (reference sequence). The DNA of the CDR3 is TGCAGTGCTAGAGCCGGGACAGGGGGGTTTAATGAAAAACTGTTTTTT. Translated, it gives CSARAGTGGFNEKLFF.

This clonotype has more than one count but fewer than ten. The gene calls are TRBV7-8 and TRBJ1-3; D is undetermined. Germline V gene data show CDR1 as SGHVS and CDR2 as FQNEAQ. V was trimmed by 0 bases and J by 3 bases, leaving 12 bases between them. The length of the CDR3 is 16 residues. The CDR3: CASSLARVPLGNTIYF. The DNA of the CDR3 is TGTGCCAGCAGCTTAGCTCGGGTTCCCCTTGGAAACACCATATATTTT.

This chain links TRBV6-1 with TRBJ2-2; D gene unclear. Germline V gene sequence: CDR1 MNHNS, CDR2 SASEGT. V was trimmed by 6 bases and J by 5 bases, leaving 7 bases between them. CDR3 length equals 12 residues. CDR3 DNA sequence: TGTGCCAGCAGACGCCAGACCGGGGAGCTGTTTTTT. Protein: CASRRQTGELFF.

Points on this clonotype: One base away lies a much larger clone, so this may be a sequencing read error. The V call is TRBV4-3, the J call TRBJ1-5; a possible D gene is TRBD1 (5 bases). Per the germline V gene, CDR1 is LGHNA and CDR2 is YSLEER. CDR3 length: 16 amino acids. CDR3 protein: CASSQDFLGRKQPQHF. CDR3 DNA sequence: TGCGCCAGCAGCCAAGACTTCCTGGGGCGCAAGCAGCCCCAGCATTTT.

The count of this clonotype is one. A read error may be the cause here, since a much bigger clone is one base away. The genes are TRBV25-1 and TRBJ1-2, with D possibly being TRBD1 (6 bases). Germline loops: CDR1 MGHDK, CDR2 SYGVNS. V gave up 8 bases and J gave up 6 bases, with 22 bases separating them. CDR3 size: 15 residues. The CDR3 loop reads CASLGGRGGNHGYTF. The CDR3 DNA reads TGTGCCAGCCTGGGGGGGCGAGGAGGAAACCATGGCTACACCTTC.

This clonotype was seen ten or more times. This rearrangement joins TRBV29-1 to TRBJ2-6; D call uncertain. The CDR3 is 14 amino acids. Per the germline V gene, CDR1 is SQVTM and CDR2 is ANQGSEA. V was cut by 4 bases and J by 2 bases, with 9 bases left in between. In nucleotides, the CDR3 is TGCAGCGTTGCTGTCAGGCCTGGGGCCAACGTCCTGACTTTC. It encodes CSVAVRPGANVLTF.

This clonotype was observed at least ten times. This sequence joins TRBV2 and TRBJ2-7; TRBD1 matches 7 bases. Germline V gives CDR1 SNHLY, CDR2 FYNNEI. The CDR3 covers 16 residues. Trimming removed 4 bases from V and 3 bases from J; junction bases left unmatched: 12. In DNA, the CDR3 is TGTGCCAGCAGTGGAGGAAGGGGGCCAGGAAGCTACGAGCAGTACTTC. This gives the protein CASSGGRGPGSYEQYF.

This clonotype was counted once. This sequence joins TRBV5-1 and TRBJ2-3; D possibly matches TRBD1 or TRBD2 (5 bases each). Per the germline V gene, CDR1 is SGHRS and CDR2 is YFSETQ. Trimming pared 6 bases from V and 4 bases from J, leaving 21 bases between. The CDR3 totals 16 residues. The CDR3 loop is CASNPGRYIPADTQYF. The DNA for the CDR3 is TGCGCCAGCAACCCGGGGCGGTATATCCCGGCAGATACGCAGTATTTT.

This clonotype appeared many times. This chain links TRBV6-6 with TRBJ2-2; no definite D call. V gave up 0 bases and J gave up 5 bases, with 7 bases separating them. CDR3 length: 14 residues. The V gene's germline CDR1 is MNHNY and CDR2 SVGAGI (reference sequence). CDR3 sequence reads: CASSYSIGTGELFF. The CDR3 DNA reads as TGTGCCAGCAGTTACTCGATTGGGACCGGGGAGCTGTTTTTT.

The chain has TRBV4-3 and TRBJ2-3; 8 bases align to TRBD1. The CDR3 is made up of 16 amino acids. Trimming removed 4 bases from V and 0 bases from J; junction bases left unmatched: 6. Germline CDR1 reads LGHNA; CDR2 reads YSLEER. DNA of the CDR3: TGCGCCAGCAGCCCACAGGACAGGGCTAGCACAGATACGCAGTATTTT. It specifies CASSPQDRASTDTQYF.

This clonotype has a count of ten or more. The CDR3 DNA reads TGTGCCAGCAGCCGGACCCCTCGGAGCCGGACAGATAGCAATCAGCCCCAGCATTTT. Translation gives CASSRTPRSRTDSNQPQHF. This chain links TRBV28 with TRBJ1-5, with D possibly being TRBD1 (6 bases). V lost 6 bases, J lost 0 bases, and 24 bases lay in between. There are 19 residues in the CDR3. The germline CDR1 and CDR2 sequences are MDHEN and SYDVKM. Combining the CDR3 with reference TRBV28 and TRBJ1-5 gives the whole variable domain DVKVTQSSRYLVKRTGEKVFLECVQDMDHENMFWYRQDPGLGLRLIYFSYDVKMKEKGDIPEGYSVSREKKERFSLILESASTNQTSMYLCASSRTPRSRTDSNQPQHFGDGTRLSIL.

This clonotype came up many times. CDR3 bases: TGTGCCAGCAGCTGGGACTACGGGTACGAGCAGTACTTC. It codes for CASSWDYGYEQYF. The rearrangement uses TRBV7-9 and TRBJ2-7, with TRBD2 matching 7 bases. CDR1 SEHNR and CDR2 FQNEAQ come from the germline V gene (reference sequence). The CDR3 is 13 amino acids. Germline trimming cut 4 bases from V and 4 bases from J; bases unmatched to any gene: 4.